Following are 22 T cell receptor beta chains from one sample sequenced in a study of blood T cell repertoires in COVID-19. Clones were sequenced by immunoSEQ multiplex PCR, and TCRdb holds only the in-frame ones, with some missing. The table shows around 270,000 clones, with about 86% occurring only once. Sequencing was carried out using peripheral blood. The source is a person between 65 and 79 years old with COVID-19, enrolled during active disease.

This chain connects TRBV9 to TRBJ1-2; 9 bases are shared with TRBD1. Germline loops: CDR1 SGDLS, CDR2 YYNGEE. The CDR3 is 15 amino acids. V lost 2 bases, J lost 5 bases, and 7 bases stayed unmatched. CDR3 sequence: CASSVDTGTGYGYTF. CDR3 nucleotide sequence: TGTGCCAGCAGCGTGGATACCGGGACAGGGTATGGCTACACCTTC.

A few counts support this clone. J is TRBJ2-2 and V is TRBV4-1; a possible D gene is TRBD2 (6 bases). V lost 3 bases and J lost 2, with 10 bases in between. Germline V lookup: CDR1 MGHRA, CDR2 YSYEKL. The CDR3 is made up of 15 amino acids. CDR3 protein: CASSQKGLNTGELFF. The CDR3 nucleotides read TGCGCCAGCAGCCAGAAGGGACTTAACACCGGGGAGCTGTTTTTT.

This clone was observed once. CDR3 bases: TGCAGCGTTGACGGGGGGGTGAATGGCTACACCTTC. Protein: CSVDGGVNGYTF. J is TRBJ1-2 and V is TRBV29-1, with D tentatively TRBD1 (5 bases). The V gene lost 3 bases and the J gene lost 6 bases, with 11 bases spanning the gap. Germline values: CDR1 SQVTM, CDR2 ANQGSEA. This CDR3 spans 12 amino acids.

The rearrangement links TRBV7-8 to TRBJ1-1, with 7 bases identical to TRBD1. The CDR3 is 17 amino acids. Germline-derived CDR1 and CDR2 are SGHVS and FQNEAQ. Germline trimming cut 4 bases from V and 1 base from J; bases unmatched to any gene: 12. DNA of the CDR3: TGTGCCAGCAGCTCCGACAGGGTGAGTTTCCCGAACACTGAAGCTTTCTTT. Its protein is CASSSDRVSFPNTEAFF.

The V call is TRBV5-1, the J call TRBJ1-2; tentative D call: TRBD1 (6 bases). V was shortened by 0 bases and J by 3 bases, with 12 bases between the two germline ends. Germline values: CDR1 SGHRS, CDR2 YFSETQ. CDR3 size: 15 residues. Here the CDR3 reads CASSLDREGYYGYTF. In DNA form, the CDR3 reads TGCGCCAGCAGCTTGGACAGGGAAGGGTACTATGGCTACACCTTC.

This clone was recorded only once. J is TRBJ2-2 and V is TRBV19, with 8 bases identical to TRBD2. With V trimmed by 6 bases and J by 1 base, 7 bases remained unmatched. The CDR3 has 16 amino acids. In germline, CDR1 is LNHDA, CDR2 SQIVND (reference sequence). The DNA of the CDR3 is TGTGCCAGTAGCAAAAATAGCGGGGTGAACACCGGGGAGCTGTTTTTT. Its protein product is CASSKNSGVNTGELFF.

V gene TRBV7-2 combines with J gene TRBJ2-1; 9 positions match TRBD2. With V trimmed by 0 bases and J by 10 bases, 4 bases remained unmatched. The CDR3 totals 14 residues. Germline V lookup: CDR1 SGHTA, CDR2 FQGNSA. CDR3 loop: CASSLALAGTEQFF. The CDR3 DNA is TGTGCCAGCAGCTTAGCTCTAGCGGGAACCGAGCAGTTCTTC. The full variable domain, its missing parts supplied by reference TRBV7-2 and TRBJ2-1, is GAGVSQSPSNKVTEKGKDVELRCDPISGHTALYWYRQSLGQGLEFLIYFQGNSAPDKSGLPSDRFSAERTGGSVSTLTIQRTQQEDSAVYLCASSLALAGTEQFFGPGTRLTVL.

V is TRBV3-1 (or the pseudogene TRBV3-2) and J is TRBJ1-2, with 10 bases aligning to TRBD1. After removal of 6 bases from V and 0 bases from J, the junction contained 7 bases not matched to a gene. The length of the CDR3 is 16 residues. Germline assignment: CDR1 LGHDT and CDR2 YNNKEL (reference sequence). CDR3 DNA: TGTGCCAGCAGGCGAGCCGGGACAGGGGCTAACTATGGCTACACCTTC. This encodes CASRRAGTGANYGYTF.

V usage is TRBV5-1 and J usage is TRBJ2-1, with TRBD2 identical over 9 bases. The CDR3 runs 15 residues. The germline gives CDR1 SGHRS, CDR2 YFSETQ. Trimming cost V 0 bases and J 2 bases; bases outside gene matches: 0. CDR3 sequence: CASSLVAGAYNEQFF. DNA for the CDR3: TGCGCCAGCAGCTTGGTAGCGGGAGCCTACAATGAGCAGTTCTTC.

The rearrangement joins TRBV28 to TRBJ1-3; TRBD1 is a possible D gene (5 bases). V lost 3 bases to trimming and J lost 0 bases, with 9 bases between them. Germline V CDR1 and CDR2: MDHEN, SYDVKM. The CDR3 has 15 residues. CDR3 residues: CASSFGATSGNTIYF. The DNA for the CDR3 is TGTGCCAGCAGTTTTGGGGCTACCTCTGGAAACACCATATATTTT.

V is TRBV24-1 and J is TRBJ1-5, with 9 bases matching TRBD1. The V gene's germline CDR1 is KGHDR and CDR2 SFDVKD. J lost 5 bases, V lost 3 bases, and 10 bases had no gene match. The CDR3 runs 17 residues. CDR3 amino acids: CATSDARTGARHQPQHF. CDR3 sequence (DNA): TGTGCCACCAGTGATGCTAGGACAGGGGCCAGGCATCAGCCCCAGCATTTT.

This rearrangement joins TRBV18 to TRBJ2-1; 9 bases match TRBD2. Germline CDR1 and CDR2: KGHSH and LQKENI. The CDR3 has 16 amino acids. V was clipped by 4 bases and J by 4 bases; unmatched bases: 8. The CDR3 loop reads CASSRATSGEYNEQFF. Here the CDR3 DNA reads TGTGCCAGCTCACGAGCGACTAGCGGAGAATACAATGAGCAGTTCTTC.

A single count supports this clone. V is TRBV4-2 and J is TRBJ2-3; 9 bases match TRBD2. Germline assignment: CDR1 LGHNA and CDR2 YNFKEQ. This CDR3 is 17 amino acids long. V was pared by 0 bases and J by 7 bases, with 11 bases of the junction left unmatched. The CDR3 reads CASSQDLSGRWGNTQYF. The CDR3 nucleotides read TGTGCCAGCAGCCAAGACCTTAGCGGGAGATGGGGGAATACGCAGTATTTT.

The gene calls are TRBV7-2 and TRBJ2-1, with TRBD2 matching over 13 bases. This CDR3 comprises 16 residues. Looked up from germline, CDR1 is SGHTA and CDR2 is FQGNSA. V was clipped by 4 bases and J by 7 bases; unmatched bases: 7. Here the CDR3 reads CASSSTTSGRRNEQFF. Here the CDR3 DNA reads TGTGCCAGCAGCTCGACGACTAGCGGGAGGAGGAATGAGCAGTTCTTC.

This clone was recorded once. The J gene is TRBJ1-6, the V gene TRBV6-5; D not resolved. The CDR3 runs 16 residues. Germline CDR1 is MNHEY and CDR2 is SVGAGI. Trimming stripped 2 bases from V and 5 bases from J, with 13 bases between. CDR3 DNA: TGTGCCAGCAGTTACGCGGGCCCCGGCAATAATTCACCCCTCCACTTT. Translated, it gives CASSYAGPGNNSPLHF.

The chain is built from TRBV27 and TRBJ1-3, with unresolved D. V was pared by 3 bases and J by 0 bases, with 9 bases between. Germline loops: CDR1 MNHEY, CDR2 SMNVEV (reference sequence). This CDR3 has 15 amino acids. CDR3: CASSFLASSGNTIYF. In DNA form, the CDR3 reads TGTGCCAGCAGTTTTCTCGCGAGCTCTGGAAACACCATATATTTT.

This clone appeared once. The chain is built from TRBV5-8 and TRBJ2-3; maybe TRBD2 (5 bases). The CDR3 loop spans 16 amino acids. Germline CDR1 and CDR2: SGHTS and YDEGEE. The ends were cut back, 0 bases at V and 0 bases at J, with 11 bases in the middle. In nucleotides, the CDR3 is TGTGCCAGCAGCTTGGGGGCCGGGGTCAGCACAGATACGCAGTATTTT. It is translated as CASSLGAGVSTDTQYF.

The rearrangement joins TRBV3-1 (or the pseudogene TRBV3-2) to TRBJ2-3, with 8 bases lining up with TRBD2. This CDR3 comprises 17 residues. V gave up 4 bases and J gave up 0 bases; unmatched junction bases: 9. Per germline, CDR1 LGHDT and CDR2 YNNKEL (reference sequence). For the CDR3, the DNA is TGTGCCAGCAGCCCCCTTAGCGGGGCGGCCAGCACAGATACGCAGTATTTT. Residues: CASSPLSGAASTDTQYF.

This clone was seen a handful of times. V gene TRBV4-3 combines with J gene TRBJ2-1; no reliable D call. Deletions cut 4 bases from V and 8 bases from J, with 9 bases between. The germline gives CDR1 LGHNA, CDR2 YSLEER. There are 12 residues in the CDR3. CDR3 bases: TGCGCCAGCAGCCTCAACCAGGATGAGCAGTTCTTC. Protein sequence: CASSLNQDEQFF.

In nucleotides, the CDR3 is TGTGCCAGCAGCTACGGACAGGTAATCGGAACTGAAGCTTTCTTT. It specifies CASSYGQVIGTEAFF. The chain carries TRBV5-6 and TRBJ1-1, with 7 bases matching TRBD1. This CDR3 has 15 residues. J was trimmed by 5 bases and V by 3 bases; bases with no gene match: 10. Germline CDR1 and CDR2: SGHDT and YYEEEE.

The chain links TRBV19 to TRBJ1-4; D is unresolved. This CDR3 comprises 15 residues. CDR1 is LNHDA, CDR2 SQIVND, per germline (reference sequence). The V gene lost 3 bases and the J gene lost 0 bases, with 8 bases spanning the gap. The chain's CDR3 is CASSIQSATNEKLFF. The CDR3 nucleotides are TGTGCCAGTAGTATCCAGTCTGCAACTAATGAAAAACTGTTTTTT.

The rearrangement uses TRBV5-1 and TRBJ1-4, with 9 bases lining up with TRBD1. CDR3 size: 14 residues. CDR1 is SGHRS, CDR2 YFSETQ, per germline. V lost 4 bases and J lost 8; bases outside the gene matches: 6. CDR3 region: CASSVGTGNEKLFF. CDR3 nucleotide sequence: TGCGCCAGCAGCGTCGGGACAGGGAACGAAAAACTGTTTTTT. The entire variable domain, with the rest obtained from reference TRBV5-1 and TRBJ1-4, is as follows: KAGVTQTPRYLIKTRGQQVTLSCSPISGHRSVSWYQQTPGQGLQFLFEYFSETQRNKGNFPGRFSGRQFSNSRSEMNVSTLELGDSALYLCASSVGTGNEKLFFGSGTQLSVL.